The TCR beta chain under discussion was sequenced for a study of T cell repertoires in cytomegalovirus infection (dated by TCRdb to the late 2010s). For the wider study: The peptide stimulations were aimed at well-studied HLA-B-restricted epitopes as well as recently identified HLA-C-restricted CMV epitopes, whose presentation resists viral immunomodulation. Donor HLA type was relevant to the analysis, because carriage of CMV infection together with the matching HLA type was indicated by public TCR beta signatures.

Concerning this clonotype: It lacks a known antigen. Qualities for individual bases were not recorded, and no much larger clone is one base off.

What this sample's treatment or condition label stands for: in vitro stimulation with specific CMV peptide epitopes to enrich CMV-specific T cells. Taken from the germline V gene, the CDR1 and CDR2 loops are MNHEY and SVGEGT. V is cut by 5 bases and J by 0 bases, and the space between the germline ends is 10 bases. The CDR3 holds 15 amino acids from the cysteine to the phenylalanine. Left in the record is the CDR3 DNA by itself, 45 bases read in frame from the first base. Sequencing took place on an Illumina HiSeq 1500. TCRdb passed the public sequencing reads through fastp at Q25 and MiXCR, retaining productive beta sequences. Records with the same CDR3 protein are collapsed into one entry carrying the most frequent genes and DNA. The sample has about 360,000 distinct CDR3 sequences on record, about 32% of them singletons. The ten largest clones represent roughly 14% of the sample. On the study overall, not on this receptor specifically: Cumulative frequency of public TCR beta family members discriminated carriers of CMV infection plus the relevant HLA type in this cohort and an independent 352-donor cohort. The ex vivo response was dominated by HLA-C-restricted CMV-specific TCR beta clonotypes, which also provided the single most frequent clonotype in two of eight donors.

The sequencing here drew on cultured PBMCs, taken from culture after CMV antigen stimulation. The receptor comes from a human donor in good health (CMV status not recorded). Some clones in this sample may be carry-over from other donors' samples. The chain employs TRBV6-2 or TRBV6-3 and TRBJ1-4; matching of 6 bases hints at TRBD1 as the D gene. Read as DNA, the sequence is TGTGCCAGCAGTCAACAGGGAGCAACTAATGAAAAACTGTTTTTT. Its translation reads: CASSQQGATNEKLFF.